Presented here are 31 T cell receptor beta chains from one specimen sequenced in a study of CD8 T cells in Susac syndrome. RNA, at about 0.45 to 1 ug, was reverse transcribed with random hexamers. TCRdb processed the immunoSEQ multiplex PCR reads anew with MiXCR; each CDR3 protein has one entry. Of some 77,000 distinct CDR3 sequences detected, approximately 94% appear once; the ten largest clones hold around 0.52%. The sequencing sample was made of CD4+ T cells from PBMCs. The receptors come from a human donor with Susac syndrome.

CDR3 nucleotides: TGTGCCAGCACGTCCAACCGGGACGTCCAGTACTTC. Translation gives CASTSNRDVQYF. The rearrangement links TRBV18 to TRBJ2-5; either TRBD1 or TRBD2 may fit D (5 bases each). The CDR3 contains 12 residues. Germline CDR1 is KGHSH and CDR2 is LQKENI. V shed 8 bases and J shed 10 bases, with 17 bases lying between them.

The V and J genes are TRBV3-1 and TRBJ2-4; D is uncertain. This CDR3 is built from 16 residues. The germline gives CDR1 LGHDT, CDR2 YNNKEL (reference sequence). V was pared by 0 bases and J by 3 bases, with 12 bases between. The CDR3 DNA follows: TGTGCCAGCAGCCAAGAGGCCGTAAGCAGCAAAAACATTCAGTACTTC. Its translation is CASSQEAVSSKNIQYF.

This chain joins TRBV7-9 and TRBJ2-1, with TRBD2 matching over 8 bases. The germline V gene has CDR1 SEHNR and CDR2 FQNEAQ (reference sequence). V gave up 1 base and J gave up 9 bases; unmatched junction bases: 8. This CDR3 is 15 amino acids long. The CDR3 sequence: CASSLVSGVPIEQFF. CDR3 DNA: TGTGCCAGCAGCTTAGTTAGCGGGGTCCCTATTGAGCAGTTCTTC. The variable domain in full, completed from reference TRBV7-9 and TRBJ2-1, reads DTGVSQNPRHKITKRGQNVTFRCDPISEHNRLYWYRQTLGQGPEFLTYFQNEAQLEKSRLLSDRFSAERPKGSFSTLEIQRTEQGDSAMYLCASSLVSGVPIEQFFGPGTRLTVL.

V gene TRBV29-1 combines with J gene TRBJ2-1, with 7 bases fitting TRBD1. CDR3 length equals 15 residues. Trimming took 7 bases from V and 4 from J; bases not matched to a gene: 13. Germline V gene sequence: CDR1 SQVTM, CDR2 ANQGSEA. CDR3 nucleotides: TGCAGCGCTGATAGCTGGACAGGTGTATACAATGAGCAGTTCTTC. This codes for CSADSWTGVYNEQFF.

The chain has TRBV2 and TRBJ2-7; no clear D gene. CDR1 is SNHLY and CDR2 is FYNNEI in the germline V gene. The CDR3 has 13 residues. Deletions cut 7 bases from V and 1 base from J, with 11 bases between. CDR3 DNA: TGTGCCAGCACCCGACAAGGATCCTACGAGCAGTACTTC. This sequence encodes CASTRQGSYEQYF. Supplemented by reference TRBV2 and TRBJ2-7, the full variable domain reads EPEVTQTPSHQVTQMGQEVILRCVPISNHLYFYWYRQILGQKVEFLVSFYNNEISEKSEIFDDQFSVERPDGSNFTLKIRSTKLEDSAMYFCASTRQGSYEQYFGPGTRLTVT.

CDR3 nucleotide sequence: TGTGCCAGCAGCTTAACCGGTGCGGGAGCCGTGGGAGAGCAGTACTTC. It is translated as CASSLTGAGAVGEQYF. The rearrangement joins TRBV7-2 to TRBJ2-7; TRBD2 aligns across 7 bases. V dropped 2 bases and J dropped 7; count of bases not matched to a gene: 14. This CDR3 has 16 residues. Germline V gene data show CDR1 as SGHTA and CDR2 as FQGNSA.

The rearrangement uses TRBV6-5 and TRBJ1-5, with 8 bases fitting TRBD1. Losses at the gene ends were 6 bases for V and 7 bases for J; bases not matched to a gene: 5. The CDR3 contains 13 residues. The V gene's germline CDR1 is MNHEY and CDR2 SVGAGI. This CDR3 is CASSTDRDQPQHF. The CDR3 DNA sequence: TGTGCCAGCAGCACGGACAGGGACCAGCCCCAGCATTTT.

This sequence joins TRBV5-1 and TRBJ1-1, with D perhaps matching TRBD1 (6 bases). CDR1 is SGHRS and CDR2 is YFSETQ in the germline V gene. The CDR3 has 10 amino acids. The V end was cut by 7 bases, the J end by 10 bases, with 11 bases between. The CDR3 sequence is CASARDIAFF. CDR3 coding DNA: TGCGCCAGCGCCCGGGACATAGCTTTCTTT.

This clonotype has just one count. The chain couples TRBV6-5 to TRBJ1-4, with D hard to call. The CDR3 runs 15 residues. The germline V and J ends were trimmed by 0 bases and 3 bases, with 8 bases remaining between them. Germline assignment: CDR1 MNHEY and CDR2 SVGAGI. As DNA, the CDR3 is TGTGCCAGCAGTTACTCCCCGCGGTCTAATGAAAAACTGTTTTTT. This translates into CASSYSPRSNEKLFF.

V gene TRBV19 combines with J gene TRBJ2-7; D remains ambiguous. This CDR3 contains 13 residues. V was shortened by 8 bases and J by 3 bases, with 14 bases between the two germline ends. Per the germline V gene, CDR1 is LNHDA and CDR2 is SQIVND (reference sequence). The CDR3 is CASRPGDNYEQYF. The CDR3 nucleotides read TGTGCCAGTCGCCCAGGAGACAACTACGAGCAGTACTTC. The whole variable domain, filled in from reference TRBV19 and TRBJ2-7, reads DGGITQSPKYLFRKEGQNVTLSCEQNLNHDAMYWYRQDPGQGLRLIYYSQIVNDFQKGDIAEGYSVSREKKESFPLTVTSAQKNPTAFYLCASRPGDNYEQYFGPGTRLTVT.

The chain carries TRBV6-4 and TRBJ2-2; D possibly corresponds to TRBD1 (5 bases). Germline V gene lookup returns CDR1 MRHNA and CDR2 SNTAGT. The CDR3 spans 14 residues. The germline V and J ends were trimmed by 0 bases and 3 bases, with 5 bases remaining between them. CDR3 in amino acids: CASSDSRDTGELFF. The CDR3 DNA reads TGTGCCAGCAGTGACTCCAGGGACACCGGGGAGCTGTTTTTT.

This chain links TRBV28 with TRBJ2-7; a possible D gene is TRBD1 (7 bases). The CDR3 runs to 13 residues. V was cut by 6 bases and J by 3 bases, with 12 bases left in between. Germline-derived CDR1 and CDR2 are MDHEN and SYDVKM. The CDR3 bases are TGTGCCAGCAGGCGCGGGACAGTCTACGAGCAGTACTTC. Protein product: CASRRGTVYEQYF.

DNA of the CDR3: TGTGCCAGCACCTTACAGCGGGGGAGCACCGGGGAGCTGTTTTTT. The encoded protein is CASTLQRGSTGELFF. The chain couples TRBV12-3 or TRBV12-4 to TRBJ2-2; TRBD2 aligns across 8 bases. Trimming took 7 bases from V and 4 from J; bases not matched to a gene: 8. The CDR3 spans 15 residues.

V usage is TRBV3-1 and J usage is TRBJ2-5; D might be TRBD2 (6 bases). V lost 3 bases to trimming and J lost 0 bases, with 20 bases between them. CDR3 length: 18 amino acids. The germline gives CDR1 LGHDT, CDR2 YNNKEL (reference sequence). The CDR3 coding sequence is TGTGCCAGCAGCCACGACGATCGGGGACTTACTTACCAAGAGACCCAGTACTTC. It is translated as CASSHDDRGLTYQETQYF.

The V and J genes are TRBV29-1 and TRBJ2-7; 8 bases align to TRBD1. Per the germline V gene, CDR1 is SQVTM and CDR2 is ANQGSEA. The junction had 11 bases not matched to a gene; V was cut back by 8 bases and J by 5 bases. This CDR3 contains 13 residues. The CDR3 bases are TGCAGCATCTGTAAGGACAGGGTGGACGAGCAGTACTTC. Protein: CSICKDRVDEQYF.

V usage is TRBV5-6 and J usage is TRBJ2-5; unclear D gene. The CDR3 loop spans 14 amino acids. The V and J ends lost 0 bases and 0 bases respectively, with 6 bases between them. From germline, CDR1 is SGHDT and CDR2 YYEEEE. The CDR3 nucleotides are TGTGCCAGCAGCTTGGCTGGGAACCAAGAGACCCAGTACTTC. The encoded protein is CASSLAGNQETQYF.

J is TRBJ2-7 and V is TRBV6-5; D is uncertain. Looked up from germline, CDR1 is MNHEY and CDR2 is SVGAGI. The V and J ends lost 0 bases and 2 bases respectively, with 11 bases between them. The CDR3 covers 15 residues. This chain's CDR3 is CASSYSKGGTYEQYF. Here the CDR3 DNA reads TGTGCCAGCAGTTACTCTAAGGGTGGCACCTACGAGCAGTACTTC.

The chain carries TRBV21-1 and TRBJ2-2; the listed D gene, TRBD1, was not tested against the DNA. TRBV21-1 is a pseudogene segment. The CDR3 length is 22 residues. Here the CDR3 reads CASSNPSKQGAGLKRGTGELFF. Here the CDR3 DNA reads TGTGCCAGCAGCAATCCGTCAAAACAGGGGGCAGGCTTGAAGCGAGGCACCGGGGAGCTGTTTTTT.

The chain joins TRBV6-2 or TRBV6-3 to TRBJ2-5; 11 positions agree with TRBD2. The CDR3 contains 18 residues. Per germline, CDR1 MNHEY and CDR2 SVGEGT. The ends lost 8 bases at V and 5 bases at J; junction bases unmatched: 19. The CDR3 loop is CASRSIRLAGYLRETQYF. The CDR3, as DNA: TGTGCCAGCCGCAGCATACGACTAGCGGGATATCTACGCGAGACCCAGTACTTC.

The table lists this clonotype with a count of one. The J gene is TRBJ2-5, the V gene TRBV20-1, with TRBD2 matching 11 bases. The CDR3 covers 14 residues. Germline CDR1 and CDR2: DFQATT and SNEGSKA (reference sequence). With V trimmed by 2 bases and J by 5 bases, 4 bases remained unmatched. The CDR3 DNA follows: TGCAGTGCTAGACCTACTAGCGGGGGCGAGACCCAGTACTTC. It specifies CSARPTSGGETQYF.

The V and J genes are TRBV18 and TRBJ2-1; D remains unclear. The germline V and J ends were trimmed by 5 bases and 6 bases, with 11 bases remaining between them. Germline CDR1 and CDR2: KGHSH and LQKENI. CDR3 size: 13 residues. CDR3 region: CASSMSVGNEQFF. The CDR3 DNA follows: TGTGCCAGCTCAATGAGCGTAGGCAATGAGCAGTTCTTC.

This clonotype occurred a few times. The rearrangement links TRBV6-5 to TRBJ1-4, with a tentative D call TRBD1 (6 bases). The germline gives CDR1 MNHEY, CDR2 SVGAGI. Trimming left V 6 bases short and J 8 bases short, with 16 bases between. This CDR3 has 14 residues. In DNA form, the CDR3 reads TGTGCCAGCAGCCCCGGGGGGGGCCGGGAAAAACTGTTTTTT. It translates to CASSPGGGREKLFF.

CDR3 nucleotides: TGCGCCAGCAGCTCACGGACAGGGACAAACACTGAAGCTTTCTTT. It specifies CASSSRTGTNTEAFF. The rearrangement uses TRBV5-1 and TRBJ1-1, with 8 bases fitting TRBD1. V trimming: 3 bases; J trimming: 2 bases; junction bases outside the gene matches: 6. This CDR3 has 15 amino acids. Germline-derived CDR1 and CDR2 are SGHRS and YFSETQ.

The chain couples TRBV6-1 to TRBJ1-4, with TRBD1 as a possible D gene (6 bases). V lost 5 bases to trimming and J lost 4 bases, with 11 bases between them. This CDR3 is built from 14 residues. Germline assignment: CDR1 MNHNS and CDR2 SASEGT. CDR3 sequence: CASSKPGDNEKLFF. CDR3 DNA sequence: TGTGCCAGCAGTAAACCAGGGGATAATGAAAAACTGTTTTTT.

Regarding this clonotype: The junction shows a germline mismatch at one end, possibly a read error. The rearrangement links TRBV2 to TRBJ1-2; D unclear. Germline V CDR1 and CDR2: SNHLY, FYNNEI. The CDR3 contains 11 residues. The CDR3 region has the DNA TGTGCCAGCAGTGGGAACTCATATCTACTTTTC. Translating it yields CASSGNSYLLF. Supplemented by reference TRBV2 and TRBJ1-2, the full variable domain reads EPEVTQTPSHQVTQMGQEVILRCVPISNHLYFYWYRQILGQKVEFLVSFYNNEISEKSEIFDDQFSVERPDGSNFTLKIRSTKLEDSAMYFCASSGNSYLLFGSGTRLTVV.

V usage is TRBV6-2 or TRBV6-3 and J usage is TRBJ2-1, with TRBD1 matching 8 bases. CDR3 length: 16 amino acids. Losses at the gene ends were 6 bases for V and 10 bases for J; bases not matched to a gene: 17. CDR1 and CDR2 from the germline V gene are MNHEY and SVGEGT. CDR3 in amino acids: CASRIRGRAEQVEQFF. CDR3 bases: TGTGCCAGCAGAATCAGGGGGCGAGCAGAACAAGTGGAGCAGTTCTTC.

The rearrangement joins TRBV29-1 to TRBJ1-1; D not resolved. Germline-derived CDR1 and CDR2 are SQVTM and ANQGSEA. The CDR3 sequence is 14 residues long. V lost 5 bases, J lost 1 base, and 14 bases lay in between. The CDR3 DNA reads as TGCAGCGTTAGTCGGACGGCAAGGAACACTGAAGCTTTCTTT. Its translation: CSVSRTARNTEAFF.

The chain has TRBV7-9 and TRBJ2-1; D is possibly TRBD1 (6 bases). This CDR3 comprises 14 residues. V lost 1 base, J lost 7 bases, and 11 bases lay in between. CDR1 SEHNR and CDR2 FQNEAQ come from the germline V gene (reference sequence). In DNA, the CDR3 is TGTGCCAGCAGCTTAGGGGGACATCCTAATGAGCAGTTCTTC. It translates to CASSLGGHPNEQFF.

The chain carries TRBV6-5 and TRBJ2-1; D is possibly TRBD1 or TRBD2 (5 bases each). This CDR3 is 15 amino acids long. The germline gives CDR1 MNHEY, CDR2 SVGAGI. The V and J ends lost 5 bases and 3 bases respectively, with 14 bases between them. The CDR3 region has the DNA TGTGCCAGCAGTCCCACGGGACGGATCTACAATGAGCAGTTCTTC. Amino acids: CASSPTGRIYNEQFF.

This clonotype was recorded once. The chain combines TRBV20-1 with TRBJ2-7; possibly TRBD1 for D (6 bases). CDR1 DFQATT and CDR2 SNEGSKA come from the germline V gene (reference sequence). The CDR3 is 11 residues long. The V end lost 5 bases, the J end lost 2 bases, and 7 bases lay between the germline ends. This CDR3 reads CSAWGPYEQYF. DNA of the CDR3: TGCAGTGCTTGGGGGCCCTACGAGCAGTACTTC.

The J gene is TRBJ2-4, the V gene TRBV19; no clear D gene. The germline V gene has CDR1 LNHDA and CDR2 SQIVND (reference sequence). V dropped 3 bases and J dropped 7 bases, with 7 bases sitting between them. This CDR3 has 12 residues. In DNA form, the CDR3 reads TGTGCCAGTAGTATGGTCAGGAACATTCAGTACTTC. Protein: CASSMVRNIQYF. The whole variable domain, filled in from reference TRBV19 and TRBJ2-4, reads DGGITQSPKYLFRKEGQNVTLSCEQNLNHDAMYWYRQDPGQGLRLIYYSQIVNDFQKGDIAEGYSVSREKKESFPLTVTSAQKNPTAFYLCASSMVRNIQYFGAGTRLSVL.